The clone carrying this T cell receptor beta chain was detected ten times or more. No antigen is known for it. This entry belongs to a study of human T cells and chemical hapten exposure. Study-wide context: Skin of the upper inner arm, approximately 2 cm by approximately 2 cm, received 2% DPC for sensitization. Epicutaneous patch tests delivered 0.01% DPC to the upper back, with evaluation at 6 days. Overall study findings and caveats: Expanded TCRs grouped into significantly more large CDR3 similarity clusters than controls produced.

The time point here: patch test 2, 6 weeks after DPC sensitization. This sample's treatment: therapeutic diphenylcyclopropenone sensitization with weekly scalp DPC. Per the original methods: The median was about 96,000 TCRs per sample, ranging about 20,000 to 700,000. TCRdb independently ran MiXCR on the RACE reads; one entry per CDR3 protein. These V and J calls rely on TCRdb rather than the paper's analysis. The table lists some 350,000 distinct CDR3 sequences, about 6% of them singletons. V was pared by 2 bases and J by 0 bases, with 5 bases between. CDR3 length equals 14 residues. Germline CDR1 MNHEY, CDR2 SVGEGT.

The sample was whole blood, taken in connection with sensitization to the hapten diphenylcyclopropenone (DPC). V is TRBV6-2 or TRBV6-3 and J is TRBJ1-5; D remains ambiguous. This TCR derives from a woman aged 18-29 years with alopecia areata. Some clones in this sample may be carry-over from other donors' samples. The CDR3 coding sequence is TGTGCCAGCAGTTACAGTTATAGCAATCAGCCCCAGCATTTT. It yields the protein CASSYSYSNQPQHF.